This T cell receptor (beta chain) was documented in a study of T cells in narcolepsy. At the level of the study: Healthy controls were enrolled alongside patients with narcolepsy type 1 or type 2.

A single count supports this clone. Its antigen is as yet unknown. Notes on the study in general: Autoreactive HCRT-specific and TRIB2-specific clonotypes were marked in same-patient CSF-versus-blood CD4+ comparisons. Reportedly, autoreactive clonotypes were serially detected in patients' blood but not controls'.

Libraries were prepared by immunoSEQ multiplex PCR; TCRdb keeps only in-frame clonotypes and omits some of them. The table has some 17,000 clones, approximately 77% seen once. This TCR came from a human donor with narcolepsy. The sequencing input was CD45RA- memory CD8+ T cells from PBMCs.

In nucleotides, the CDR3 is TGTGCCAGCAGCTCGGTAACCTCTACAGGGTCCTATGGGGCCAACGTCCTGACTTTC. Its protein is CASSSVTSTGSYGANVLTF. The rearrangement uses TRBV5-4 and TRBJ2-6; maybe TRBD1 (6 bases). The CDR3 runs to 19 residues. The germline V gene has CDR1 SGHNT and CDR2 YYREEE (reference sequence). Trimming took off 3 bases at V and 3 bases at J, with 22 bases between the two ends.